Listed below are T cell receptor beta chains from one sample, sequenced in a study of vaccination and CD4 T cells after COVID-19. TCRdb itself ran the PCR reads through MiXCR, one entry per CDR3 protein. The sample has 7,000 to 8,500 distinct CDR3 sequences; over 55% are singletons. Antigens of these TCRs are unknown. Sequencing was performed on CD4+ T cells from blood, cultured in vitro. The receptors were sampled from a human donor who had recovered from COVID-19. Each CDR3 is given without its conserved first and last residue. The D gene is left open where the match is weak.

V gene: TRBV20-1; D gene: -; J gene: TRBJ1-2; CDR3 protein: SATGRRAYGYT
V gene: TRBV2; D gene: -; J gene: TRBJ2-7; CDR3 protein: ASSPYHSGSYEQY
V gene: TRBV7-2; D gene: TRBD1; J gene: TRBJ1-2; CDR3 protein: ASRAGTEYGYT
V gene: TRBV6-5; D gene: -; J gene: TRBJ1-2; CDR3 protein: ASSYSGPIGGYT
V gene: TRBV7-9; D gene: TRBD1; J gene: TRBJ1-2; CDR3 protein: ASSTWTGDYGYT
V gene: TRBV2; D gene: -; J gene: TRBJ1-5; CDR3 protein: ASRRDISNQPQH
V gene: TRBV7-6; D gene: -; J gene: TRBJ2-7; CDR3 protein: ASSLRQGGSYEQY
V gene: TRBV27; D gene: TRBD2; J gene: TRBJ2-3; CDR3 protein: ASSFRLAGGTDTQY
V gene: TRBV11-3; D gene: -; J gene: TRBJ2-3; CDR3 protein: ASSLLRGDTQY
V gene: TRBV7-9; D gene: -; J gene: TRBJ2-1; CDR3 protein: AGGGGGEQF
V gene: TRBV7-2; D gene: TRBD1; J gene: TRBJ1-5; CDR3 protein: ASSWDRGVNQPQH
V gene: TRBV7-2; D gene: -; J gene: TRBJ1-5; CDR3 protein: ASSLEQGNQPQH
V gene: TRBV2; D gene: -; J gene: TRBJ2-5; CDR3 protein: ASTYRVGGKETQY
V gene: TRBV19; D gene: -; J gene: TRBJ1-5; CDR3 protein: ASSTLRSPNQPQH
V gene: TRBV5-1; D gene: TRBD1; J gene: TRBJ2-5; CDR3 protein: ASSLRTGEGTQY
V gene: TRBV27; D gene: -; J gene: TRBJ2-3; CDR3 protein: ASSSPTRGRTDTQY
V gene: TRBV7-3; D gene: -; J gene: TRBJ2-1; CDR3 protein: ASSLQLANEQF
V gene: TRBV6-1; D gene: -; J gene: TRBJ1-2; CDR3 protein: ASSVYPNYGYT
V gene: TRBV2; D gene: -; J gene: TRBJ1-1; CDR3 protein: ASSVGLSNTEAF
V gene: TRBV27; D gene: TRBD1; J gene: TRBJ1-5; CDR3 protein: ASSPGTGGGRPQH
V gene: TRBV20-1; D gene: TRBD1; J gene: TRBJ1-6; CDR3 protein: SAHPGQGGDSPLH
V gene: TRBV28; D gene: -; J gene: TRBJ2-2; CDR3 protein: ASSLALDSRNTGELF